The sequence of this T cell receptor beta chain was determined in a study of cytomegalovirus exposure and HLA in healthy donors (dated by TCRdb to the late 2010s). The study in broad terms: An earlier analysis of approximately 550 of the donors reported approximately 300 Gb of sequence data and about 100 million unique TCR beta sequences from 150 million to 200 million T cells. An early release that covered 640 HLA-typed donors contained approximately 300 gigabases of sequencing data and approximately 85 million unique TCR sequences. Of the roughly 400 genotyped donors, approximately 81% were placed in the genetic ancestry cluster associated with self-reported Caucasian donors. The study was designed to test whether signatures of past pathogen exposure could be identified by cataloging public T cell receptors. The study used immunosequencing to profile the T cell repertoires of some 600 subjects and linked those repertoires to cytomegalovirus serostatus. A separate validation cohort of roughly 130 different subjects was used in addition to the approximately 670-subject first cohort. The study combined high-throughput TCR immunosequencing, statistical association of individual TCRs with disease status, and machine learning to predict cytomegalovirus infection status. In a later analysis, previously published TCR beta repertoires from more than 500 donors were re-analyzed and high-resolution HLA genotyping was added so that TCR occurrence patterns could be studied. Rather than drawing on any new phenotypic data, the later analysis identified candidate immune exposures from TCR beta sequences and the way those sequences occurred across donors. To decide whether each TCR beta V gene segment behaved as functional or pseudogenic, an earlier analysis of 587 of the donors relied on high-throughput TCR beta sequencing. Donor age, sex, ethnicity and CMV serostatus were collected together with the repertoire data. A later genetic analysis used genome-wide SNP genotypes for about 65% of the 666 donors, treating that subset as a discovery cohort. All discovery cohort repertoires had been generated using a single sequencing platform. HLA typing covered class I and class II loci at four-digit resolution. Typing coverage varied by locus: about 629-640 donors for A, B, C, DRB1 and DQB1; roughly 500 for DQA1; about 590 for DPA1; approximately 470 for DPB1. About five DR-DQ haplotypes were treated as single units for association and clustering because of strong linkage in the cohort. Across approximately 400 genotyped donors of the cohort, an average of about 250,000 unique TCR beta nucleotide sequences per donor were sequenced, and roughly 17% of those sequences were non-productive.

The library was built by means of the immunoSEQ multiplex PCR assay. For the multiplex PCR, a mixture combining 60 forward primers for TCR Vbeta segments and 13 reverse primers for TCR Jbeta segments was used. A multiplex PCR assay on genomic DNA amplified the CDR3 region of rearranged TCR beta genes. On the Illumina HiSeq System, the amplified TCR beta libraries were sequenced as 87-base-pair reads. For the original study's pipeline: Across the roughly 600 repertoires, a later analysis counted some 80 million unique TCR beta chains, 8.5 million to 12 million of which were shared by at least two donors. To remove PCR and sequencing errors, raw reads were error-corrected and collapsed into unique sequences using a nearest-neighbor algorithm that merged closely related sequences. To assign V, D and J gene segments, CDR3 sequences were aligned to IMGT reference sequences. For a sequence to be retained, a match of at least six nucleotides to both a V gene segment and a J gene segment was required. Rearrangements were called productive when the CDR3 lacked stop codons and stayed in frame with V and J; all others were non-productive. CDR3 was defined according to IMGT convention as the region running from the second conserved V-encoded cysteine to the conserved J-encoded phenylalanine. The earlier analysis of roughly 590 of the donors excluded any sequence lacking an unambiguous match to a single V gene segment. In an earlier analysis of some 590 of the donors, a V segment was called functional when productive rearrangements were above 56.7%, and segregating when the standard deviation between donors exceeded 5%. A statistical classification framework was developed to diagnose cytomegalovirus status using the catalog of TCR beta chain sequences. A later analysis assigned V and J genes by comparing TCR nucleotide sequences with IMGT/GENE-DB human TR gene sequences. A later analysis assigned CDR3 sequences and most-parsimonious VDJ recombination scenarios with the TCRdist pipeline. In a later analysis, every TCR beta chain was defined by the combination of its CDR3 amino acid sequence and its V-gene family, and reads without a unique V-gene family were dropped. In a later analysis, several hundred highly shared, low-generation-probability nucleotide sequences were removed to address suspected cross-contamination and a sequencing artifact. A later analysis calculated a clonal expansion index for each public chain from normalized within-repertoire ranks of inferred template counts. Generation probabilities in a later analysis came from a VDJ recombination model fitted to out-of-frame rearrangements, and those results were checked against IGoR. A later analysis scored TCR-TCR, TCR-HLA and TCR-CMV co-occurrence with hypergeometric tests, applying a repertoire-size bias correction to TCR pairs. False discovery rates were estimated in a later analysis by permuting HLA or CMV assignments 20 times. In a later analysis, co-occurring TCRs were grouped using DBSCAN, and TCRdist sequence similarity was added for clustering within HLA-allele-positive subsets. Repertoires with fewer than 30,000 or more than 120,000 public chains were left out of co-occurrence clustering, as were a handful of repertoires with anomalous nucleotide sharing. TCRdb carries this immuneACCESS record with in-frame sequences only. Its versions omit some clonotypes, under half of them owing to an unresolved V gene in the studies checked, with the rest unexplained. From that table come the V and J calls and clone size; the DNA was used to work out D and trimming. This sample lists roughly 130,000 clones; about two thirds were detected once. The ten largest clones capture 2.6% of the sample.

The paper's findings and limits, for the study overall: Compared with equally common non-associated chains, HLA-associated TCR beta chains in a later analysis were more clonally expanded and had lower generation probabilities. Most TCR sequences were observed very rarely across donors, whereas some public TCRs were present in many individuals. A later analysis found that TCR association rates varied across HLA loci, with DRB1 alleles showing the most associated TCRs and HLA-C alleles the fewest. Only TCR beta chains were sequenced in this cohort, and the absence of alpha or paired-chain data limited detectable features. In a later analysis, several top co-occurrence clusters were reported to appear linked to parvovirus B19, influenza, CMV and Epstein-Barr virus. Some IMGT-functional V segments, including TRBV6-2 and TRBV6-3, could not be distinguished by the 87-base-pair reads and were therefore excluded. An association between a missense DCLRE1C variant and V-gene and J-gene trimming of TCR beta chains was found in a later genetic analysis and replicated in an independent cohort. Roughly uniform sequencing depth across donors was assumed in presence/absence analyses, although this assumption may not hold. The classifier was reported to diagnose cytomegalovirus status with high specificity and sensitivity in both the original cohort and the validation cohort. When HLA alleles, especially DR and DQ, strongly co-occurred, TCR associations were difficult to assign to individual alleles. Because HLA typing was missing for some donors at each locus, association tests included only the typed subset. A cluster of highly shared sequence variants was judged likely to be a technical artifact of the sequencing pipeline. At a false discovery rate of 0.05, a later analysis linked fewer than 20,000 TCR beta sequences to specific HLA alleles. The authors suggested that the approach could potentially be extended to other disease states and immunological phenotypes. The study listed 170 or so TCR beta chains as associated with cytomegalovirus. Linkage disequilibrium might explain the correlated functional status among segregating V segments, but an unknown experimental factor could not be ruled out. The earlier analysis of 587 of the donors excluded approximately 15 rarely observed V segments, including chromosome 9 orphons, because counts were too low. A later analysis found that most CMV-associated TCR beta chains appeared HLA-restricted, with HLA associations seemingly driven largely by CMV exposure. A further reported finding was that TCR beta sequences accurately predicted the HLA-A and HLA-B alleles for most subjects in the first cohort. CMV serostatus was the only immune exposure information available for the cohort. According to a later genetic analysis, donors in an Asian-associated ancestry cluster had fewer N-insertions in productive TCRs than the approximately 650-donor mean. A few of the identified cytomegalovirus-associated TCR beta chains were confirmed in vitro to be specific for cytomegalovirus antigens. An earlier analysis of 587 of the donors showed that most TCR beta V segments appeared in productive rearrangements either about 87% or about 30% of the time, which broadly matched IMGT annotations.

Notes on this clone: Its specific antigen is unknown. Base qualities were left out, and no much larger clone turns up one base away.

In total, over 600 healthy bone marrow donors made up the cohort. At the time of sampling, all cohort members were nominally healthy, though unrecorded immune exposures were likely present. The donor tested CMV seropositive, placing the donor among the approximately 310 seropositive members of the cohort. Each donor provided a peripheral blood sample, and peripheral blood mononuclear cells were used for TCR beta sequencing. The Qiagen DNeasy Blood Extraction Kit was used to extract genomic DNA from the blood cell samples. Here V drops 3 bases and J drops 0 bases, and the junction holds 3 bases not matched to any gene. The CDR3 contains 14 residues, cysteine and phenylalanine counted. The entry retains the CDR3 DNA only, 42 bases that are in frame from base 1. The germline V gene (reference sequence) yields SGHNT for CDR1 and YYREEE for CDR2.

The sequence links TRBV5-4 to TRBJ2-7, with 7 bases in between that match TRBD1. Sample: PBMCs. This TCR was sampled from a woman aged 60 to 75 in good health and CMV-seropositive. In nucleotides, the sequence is TGTGCCAGCAGCTGGGACAGATACTCCTACGAGCAGTACTTC. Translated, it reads CASSWDRYSYEQYF.